This TCR beta chain was retrieved from a study of T cells in Graves' hyperthyroidism and ophthalmopathy. V lost 3 bases, J lost 0 bases, and 12 bases lay in between. There are 14 residues in the CDR3. CDR1 DFQATT and CDR2 SNEGSKA come from the germline V gene (reference sequence). RNA transcripts provided the source from which TCR beta CDR3 regions were amplified. Using the HTBI primer set, a first-round RT-PCR was run on the TCR CDR3. TCRdb ran MiXCR on the multiplex PCR reads and lists one entry per CDR3 protein. The sample yields 600,000 or so distinct CDR3 sequences, 12% to 15% seen once. This clonotype has at least ten counts. Every diagnosis used clinical symptoms, serum thyroxine and TRAb, thyroid ultrasound and orbital computed tomography.

The chain couples TRBV20-1 to TRBJ2-7; TRBD1 or TRBD2 may be the D gene (5 bases each). This TCR derives from a woman between 18 and 29 years old with Graves' ophthalmopathy. The sequencing sample was made of blood. The CDR3 sequence is CSASRGANSYEQYF. Written as DNA, the CDR3 is TGCAGTGCTAGCCGGGGCGCTAACTCCTACGAGCAGTACTTC.